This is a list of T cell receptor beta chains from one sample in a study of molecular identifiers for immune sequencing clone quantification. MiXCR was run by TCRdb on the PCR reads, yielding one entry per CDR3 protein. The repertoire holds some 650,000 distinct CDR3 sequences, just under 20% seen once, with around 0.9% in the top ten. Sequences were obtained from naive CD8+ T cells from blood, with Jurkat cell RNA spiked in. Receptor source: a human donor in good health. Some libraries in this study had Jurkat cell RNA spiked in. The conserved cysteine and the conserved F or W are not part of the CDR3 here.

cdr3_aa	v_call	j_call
ASSSRDGTDTQY	TRBV12-3/TRBV12-4	TRBJ2-3
ASSSGNSYEQY	TRBV27	TRBJ2-7
ASTGLAGRDEQF	TRBV28	TRBJ2-1
ASSPPMAGSHTEAF	TRBV19	TRBJ1-1
ASSYGLAGGTPNTGELF	TRBV5-5	TRBJ2-2
ASSLGTGATDTQY	TRBV7-9	TRBJ2-3
ASSQDFRRESTDTQY	TRBV4-3	TRBJ2-3
ASSYPAGHGYEQY	TRBV6-2/TRBV6-3	TRBJ2-7
ASSLDGTGIRA	TRBV7-2	TRBJ1-2
ASRIPREMNTEAF	TRBV2	TRBJ1-1
ASRGDSSGKAYEQY	TRBV28	TRBJ2-7
ASSQATLSREQY	TRBV4-3	TRBJ2-7
SASWERSSYNEQF	TRBV20-1	TRBJ2-1
ASSTSPGQGAQYEQY	TRBV4-1	TRBJ2-7
SAKDGLANYGYT	TRBV20-1	TRBJ1-2
ASDGLAGDLNEQF	TRBV7-9	TRBJ2-1
ASSPSTGGSQPQH	TRBV5-5	TRBJ1-5
ASSFKDEAF	TRBV5-4	TRBJ1-1
ASSLITGDYGYT	TRBV7-8	TRBJ1-2
SASGEGGTSGRAAEQY	TRBV20-1	TRBJ2-7
ASREDAYSEQF	TRBV27	TRBJ2-1
SARDPGLAHNEQY	TRBV20-1	TRBJ2-7
ASSQVTSGRASGQY	TRBV4-2	TRBJ2-7
ASGEGISGETQY	TRBV6-2/TRBV6-3	TRBJ2-5
SASRSDTQY	TRBV20-1	TRBJ2-3
ASSQKDGSNQPQH	TRBV4-2	TRBJ1-5